This TCR beta chain was observed in a study of CD8 T cells in Susac syndrome. J was trimmed by 6 bases and V by 0 bases; bases with no gene match: 2. Germline-derived CDR1 and CDR2 are SQVTM and ANQGSEA. This CDR3 spans 12 amino acids. Random hexamers primed reverse transcription of roughly 0.5 to 1 ug RNA. TCRdb passed the immunoSEQ multiplex PCR reads through MiXCR, listing each CDR3 protein once. Of more than 150,000 distinct CDR3 sequences in the sample, approximately 95% are singletons; the top ten hold 0.15% to 0.2%. As judged by recently defined diagnostic criteria, patients with Susac syndrome had definite or probable disease.

Sequenced: CD4+ T cells from PBMCs. This TCR derives from a human donor with Susac syndrome. This chain uses TRBV29-1 with TRBJ2-7; 7 bases agree with TRBD1. CDR3 sequence reads: CSVEEKGAEQYF. The CDR3 DNA sequence: TGCAGCGTTGAAGAAAAGGGGGCCGAGCAGTACTTC.